The 21 T cell receptor beta chains below were found in one sample sequenced in a study of control samples from healthy donors and cancer patients. Clones were read by immunoSEQ multiplex PCR, and TCRdb kept only the in-frame ones, dropping some. This sample has about 48,000 clones, with about 93% found just once. Sequenced: PBMCs. Every receptor here comes from a woman aged 45-59 years with head and neck cancer.

The chain employs TRBV11-2 and TRBJ2-2; 8 bases agree with TRBD1. The germline CDR1 and CDR2 sequences are SGHAT and FQNNGV. The CDR3 has 15 amino acids. Trimming took 0 bases from V and 7 from J; bases not matched to a gene: 4. The CDR3 loop is CASSLEGQDNGELFF. Written as DNA, the CDR3 is TGTGCCAGCAGCTTAGAGGGACAGGATAACGGGGAGCTGTTTTTT.

The J gene is TRBJ2-5, the V gene TRBV12-3 or TRBV12-4; no definite D call. V lost 6 bases to trimming and J lost 1 base, with 9 bases between them. The CDR3 extends over 13 amino acids. The CDR3 DNA follows: TGTGCCAGCAGCCTAGTTCGCCAAGAGACCCAGTACTTC. Its protein product is CASSLVRQETQYF.

This chain connects TRBV7-2 to TRBJ2-1, with D possibly being TRBD2 (6 bases). V lost 2 bases and J 2 bases, leaving 10 bases between the germline ends. The CDR3 has 15 amino acids. Germline-derived CDR1 and CDR2 are SGHTA and FQGNSA. The CDR3 loop reads CASSLSGLPYNEQFF. The DNA for the CDR3 is TGTGCCAGCAGCTTAAGTGGACTACCCTACAATGAGCAGTTCTTC.

The chain combines TRBV12-3 or TRBV12-4 with TRBJ1-5; D is undetermined. Trimming stripped 6 bases from V and 6 bases from J, with 9 bases between. CDR3 length: 12 amino acids. This CDR3 is CASSRWSQPQHF. In nucleotides, the CDR3 is TGTGCCAGCAGCCGTTGGAGTCAGCCCCAGCATTTT.

J is TRBJ1-1 and V is TRBV19; D remains unclear. Germline CDR1 LNHDA, CDR2 SQIVND (reference sequence). The CDR3 runs 12 residues. The V and J ends lost 3 bases and 11 bases respectively, with 13 bases between them. The CDR3 protein is CASSMLGSTAFF. The CDR3 DNA reads TGTGCCAGTAGTATGTTAGGCAGTACGGCTTTCTTT.

The rearrangement links TRBV25-1 to TRBJ1-4; D not resolved. The CDR3 is made up of 14 amino acids. V lost 3 bases to trimming and J lost 7 bases, with 12 bases between them. Germline V gives CDR1 MGHDK, CDR2 SYGVNS. CDR3 in amino acids: CASSDGPRLEKLFF. CDR3 in DNA: TGTGCCAGCAGTGACGGACCTCGCCTTGAAAAACTGTTTTTT.

The rearrangement joins TRBV5-4 to TRBJ2-5; the match to TRBD2 covers 8 bases. V was clipped by 0 bases and J by 2 bases; unmatched bases: 3. Germline V gives CDR1 SGHNT, CDR2 YYREEE (reference sequence). CDR3 length equals 15 residues. In DNA form, the CDR3 reads TGTGCCAGCAGCTTGGATCCGGGAGGGCAAGAGACCCAGTACTTC. Translating it yields CASSLDPGGQETQYF.

The V gene is TRBV12-5, the J gene TRBJ1-5, with D maybe TRBD1 (5 bases). This CDR3 is 16 amino acids long. The germline V and J ends were trimmed by 2 bases and 1 base, with 12 bases remaining between them. CDR1 is LGHNT and CDR2 is FRNRAP in the germline V gene. CDR3 nucleotides: TGTGCTAGTGGTTTGAGGTACGGGGGAAGCAATCAGCCCCAGCATTTT. Its protein product is CASGLRYGGSNQPQHF.

The CDR3 bases are TGTGCCGGGGGACAGGGCCCCTACGAGCAGTACTTC. This gives the protein CAGGQGPYEQYF. The chain links TRBV21-1 to TRBJ2-7; TRBD1 is the table's D call and was not checked against the DNA. TRBV21-1 has pseudogene status. The CDR3 has 12 amino acids.

CDR3 region: CASSGEAGNEQFF. Here the CDR3 DNA reads TGTGCCAGCAGTGGGGAGGCGGGAAATGAGCAGTTCTTC. The genes are TRBV7-9 and TRBJ2-1, with D perhaps matching TRBD2 (6 bases). Germline loops: CDR1 SEHNR, CDR2 FQNEAQ (reference sequence). This CDR3 has 13 residues. Trimming took off 6 bases at V and 7 bases at J, with 13 bases between the two ends.

This clone was recorded only once. The chain combines TRBV9 with TRBJ2-3; weak D call: TRBD2 (6 bases). Trimming shortened V by 0 bases and J by 1 base, and 9 bases separated the two germline ends. The CDR3 length is 15 residues. Germline V lookup: CDR1 SGDLS, CDR2 YYNGEE. DNA of the CDR3: TGTGCCAGCAGCGTAGGCAGGGAGGGCACAGATACGCAGTATTTT. Translated, it gives CASSVGREGTDTQYF.

V is TRBV7-8 and J is TRBJ2-3; D perhaps matches TRBD2 (6 bases). The germline V gene has CDR1 SGHVS and CDR2 FQNEAQ. The CDR3 totals 15 residues. The V end lost 5 bases, the J end lost 0 bases, and 12 bases lay between the germline ends. CDR3 sequence (DNA): TGTGCCAGCAGCGCGGGACGGGCCAGCACAGATACGCAGTATTTT. Encoded protein: CASSAGRASTDTQYF.

The V call is TRBV5-4, the J call TRBJ2-1; no firm D call. Trimming removed 4 bases from V and 7 bases from J, with 9 bases in between. The CDR3 runs to 12 residues. CDR1 and CDR2 (germline): SGHNT, YYREEE (reference sequence). CDR3 DNA: TGTGCCAGCAGCCACCTGTGGAATGAGCAGTTCTTC. This sequence encodes CASSHLWNEQFF.

In nucleotides, the CDR3 is TGTGCCAGCCAGAGGGCCTCCGGGACAGGCTACGAGCAGTACTTC. Its translation: CASQRASGTGYEQYF. The chain uses TRBV2 and TRBJ2-7, with 8 bases identical to TRBD1. After removal of 8 bases from V and 3 bases from J, the junction contained 12 bases not matched to a gene. This CDR3 is 15 amino acids long. Germline lookup yields CDR1 SNHLY and CDR2 FYNNEI.

This sequence joins TRBV2 and TRBJ2-2; a possible D gene is TRBD1 (5 bases). Germline CDR1 SNHLY, CDR2 FYNNEI. The CDR3 runs 15 residues. V lost 3 bases and J lost 6, with 14 bases in between. For the CDR3, the DNA is TGTGCCAGCAGTGAGATGGCAGGGTTAGCCGGGGAGCTGTTTTTT. As protein: CASSEMAGLAGELFF.

The chain recombines TRBV5-6 with TRBJ1-2; maybe TRBD1 (6 bases). This CDR3 has 15 residues. The ends were cut back, 1 base at V and 4 bases at J, with 14 bases in the middle. CDR1 SGHDT and CDR2 YYEEEE come from the germline V gene. The CDR3 sequence is CASSLWGRRFYGYTF. CDR3 sequence (DNA): TGTGCCAGCAGCTTGTGGGGGCGCAGGTTCTATGGCTACACCTTC.

The CDR3 coding sequence is TGTGCTAGTGGTTCGAGCCGATCCGGGACAGGGGCCTACGAGCAGTACTTC. This translates into CASGSSRSGTGAYEQYF. This chain joins TRBV12-5 and TRBJ2-7; 10 bases agree with TRBD1. Germline loops: CDR1 LGHNT, CDR2 FRNRAP. The CDR3 is made up of 17 amino acids. The J segment lost 2 bases and the V segment lost 4 bases, leaving 11 bases of the junction unmatched.

The chain recombines TRBV5-1 with TRBJ2-7; D gene uncertain. This CDR3 has 13 amino acids. Germline CDR1 and CDR2: SGHRS and YFSETQ. Trimming stripped 2 bases from V and 3 bases from J, with 9 bases between. The chain's CDR3 is CASSFAPNYEQYF. In DNA, the CDR3 is TGCGCCAGCAGCTTTGCCCCTAACTACGAGCAGTACTTC.

The rearrangement joins TRBV7-9 to TRBJ1-1; D may be TRBD1 (5 bases). The germline V gene encodes CDR1 SEHNR and CDR2 FQNEAQ (reference sequence). Trimming pared 9 bases from V and 3 bases from J, leaving 11 bases between. CDR3 length equals 12 residues. The CDR3 loop reads CASHGGDTEAFF. DNA for the CDR3: TGTGCCAGTCACGGGGGGGACACTGAAGCTTTCTTT.

The gene calls are TRBV3-1 (or the pseudogene TRBV3-2) and TRBJ2-3; D tentatively reads TRBD1 or TRBD2 (5 bases each). This CDR3 spans 17 amino acids. Trimming removed 4 bases at V and 0 bases at J, with 17 bases between. Germline V gene data show CDR1 as LGHDT and CDR2 as YNNKEL (reference sequence). The CDR3: CASSPDIGTLSTDTQYF. The CDR3 DNA reads TGTGCCAGCAGCCCGGATATCGGGACGCTAAGCACAGATACGCAGTATTTT.

This chain uses TRBV11-2 with TRBJ2-1; 8 nucleotides align to TRBD2. After removal of 5 bases from V and 8 bases from J, the junction contained 5 bases not matched to a gene. From germline, CDR1 is SGHAT and CDR2 FQNNGV. CDR3 length equals 13 residues. The DNA of the CDR3 is TGTGCCAGCAGCGGGACTAGTTCCCATGAGCAGTTCTTC. Translating gives CASSGTSSHEQFF.